This T cell receptor (beta chain) was captured by sequencing in a study of CD8 T cells in Susac syndrome. Germline assignment: CDR1 SGDLS and CDR2 YYNGEE. V lost 3 bases and J lost 0, with 4 bases in between. The CDR3 is made up of 14 amino acids. When the RNA was reverse transcribed, random hexamers were used with an input of roughly 0.45 to 1 ug. By means of immunoSEQ multiplex PCR, TCR beta CDR3 spanning 54 Vbeta and 13 Jbeta underwent amplification. TCRdb re-derived calls from the immunoSEQ multiplex PCR reads in MiXCR, one entry per CDR3 protein. The table lists 150,000 to 180,000 distinct CDR3 sequences, around 95% of them singletons. TCR beta sequences were obtained from blood CD8+ and CD4+ T cells. Those who served as multiple sclerosis controls were treatment-naive patients with stable or active relapsing-remitting disease. Negative isolation was used for CD8+ and CD4+ T cells, and FACS enrichment was applied to TEMRA cells.

The V call is TRBV9, the J call TRBJ2-6; D is unclear. The TCR was taken from a human donor with multiple sclerosis. Sequenced input: CD8+ T cells from PBMCs. CDR3 sequence: CASSGVSGANVLTF. The CDR3 region has the DNA TGTGCCAGCAGCGGGGTCTCTGGGGCCAACGTCCTGACTTTC.